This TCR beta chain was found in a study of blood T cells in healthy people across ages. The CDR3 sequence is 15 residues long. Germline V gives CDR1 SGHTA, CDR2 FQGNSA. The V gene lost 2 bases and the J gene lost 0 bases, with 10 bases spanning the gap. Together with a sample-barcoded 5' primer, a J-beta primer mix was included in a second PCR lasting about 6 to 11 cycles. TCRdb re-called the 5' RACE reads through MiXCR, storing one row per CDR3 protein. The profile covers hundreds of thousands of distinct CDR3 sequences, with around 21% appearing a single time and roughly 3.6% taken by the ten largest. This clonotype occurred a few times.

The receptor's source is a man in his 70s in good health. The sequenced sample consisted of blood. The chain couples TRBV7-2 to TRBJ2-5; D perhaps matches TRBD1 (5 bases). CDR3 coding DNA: TGTGCCAGCAGCTTAAGTCGACAGTACCAAGAGACCCAGTACTTC. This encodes CASSLSRQYQETQYF.